Many counts were recorded for the clone carrying this T cell receptor beta chain. Its target is unknown. This record belongs to a study of T cell repertoires in cytomegalovirus infection. On the study more broadly: In public TCR beta signatures, there were indications of both CMV infection and matching HLA type. Study observations and caveats: The ex vivo response was dominated by HLA-C-restricted CMV-specific TCR beta clonotypes.

The V segment lost 1 base and the J segment 8 bases; nucleotides outside the gene matches: 4. The CDR3 totals 15 residues. CDR1 and CDR2 (germline): SGHTA, FQGNSA. TCRdb passed the reads through MiXCR, listing each CDR3 protein once. The table lists roughly 570,000 distinct CDR3 sequences, roughly 43% of them singletons. This sequence originates from a human donor in good health (CMV status not recorded). Some clones in this sample may be carry-over from other donors' samples. The chain combines TRBV7-2 with TRBJ1-4; 10 nucleotides line up with TRBD1. The material sequenced was cultured PBMCs, taken from culture after CMV antigen stimulation. In DNA, the CDR3 is TGTGCCAGCAGCTTAGGGACAGGGGGGTACGAAAAACTGTTTTTT. Amino acid sequence: CASSLGTGGYEKLFF.